These 29 T cell receptor beta chains originate from one sample sequenced in a study of blood T cell repertoires in COVID-19. TCRdb's copy holds only in-frame clones and misses some; the assay was immunoSEQ multiplex PCR. The sample yields about 97,000 clones, roughly 79% seen once. The source material was peripheral blood. The receptors derive from a man between 65 and 85 years old with acute or convalescent COVID-19.

The chain is built from TRBV27 and TRBJ2-3, with 10 bases aligning to TRBD2. The J segment lost 2 bases and the V segment lost 7 bases, leaving 6 bases of the junction unmatched. In germline, CDR1 is MNHEY, CDR2 SMNVEV (reference sequence). The CDR3 consists of 15 residues. CDR3 loop: CASTRTSGSTDTQYF. The CDR3 DNA follows: TGTGCCAGCACCCGGACTAGCGGCTCCACAGATACGCAGTATTTT.

Only one count was recorded for this clone. The V gene is TRBV7-2, the J gene TRBJ2-1; D gene unclear. Germline V lookup: CDR1 SGHTA, CDR2 FQGNSA. This CDR3 has 15 amino acids. With 0 bases removed from V and 0 bases from J, the gap between germline ends came to 6 bases. DNA of the CDR3: TGTGCCAGCAGCTTAGCCAAACACTCCTACAATGAGCAGTTCTTC. Translated: CASSLAKHSYNEQFF. The full variable domain, completed using reference TRBV7-2 and TRBJ2-1, is GAGVSQSPSNKVTEKGKDVELRCDPISGHTALYWYRQSLGQGLEFLIYFQGNSAPDKSGLPSDRFSAERTGGSVSTLTIQRTQQEDSAVYLCASSLAKHSYNEQFFGPGTRLTVL.

This clone was observed a single time. The J gene is TRBJ1-2, the V gene TRBV7-9, with 7 bases aligning to TRBD1. Germline trimming cut 5 bases from V and 4 bases from J; bases unmatched to any gene: 13. Germline V gives CDR1 SEHNR, CDR2 FQNEAQ (reference sequence). The CDR3 consists of 16 residues. The CDR3 region has the DNA TGTGCCAGCAGCCGGTCCGGGACAGTATCTTCCTATGGCTACACCTTC. Protein sequence: CASSRSGTVSSYGYTF. The whole variable domain, remainder taken from reference TRBV7-9 and TRBJ1-2, is DTGVSQNPRHKITKRGQNVTFRCDPISEHNRLYWYRQTLGQGPEFLTYFQNEAQLEKSRLLSDRFSAERPKGSFSTLEIQRTEQGDSAMYLCASSRSGTVSSYGYTFGSGTRLTVV.

The chain couples TRBV10-3 to TRBJ1-1; 7 bases agree with TRBD1. The CDR3 contains 14 residues. V lost 2 bases and J lost 4; bases outside the gene matches: 4. Germline assignment: CDR1 ENHRY and CDR2 SYGVKD. The CDR3 loop reads CAISEANRGTEAFF. The CDR3 nucleotides are TGTGCCATCAGTGAGGCGAACAGGGGCACTGAAGCTTTCTTT.

The rearrangement joins TRBV19 to TRBJ1-4; no clear D gene. V was clipped by 9 bases and J by 8 bases, with 7 bases between them. The CDR3 has 10 residues. Germline-derived CDR1 and CDR2 are LNHDA and SQIVND (reference sequence). The CDR3 here is CARNREKLFF. The CDR3 DNA follows: TGTGCCAGAAATAGAGAAAAACTGTTTTTT.

This chain connects TRBV2 to TRBJ2-3; D is ambiguous. Germline assignment: CDR1 SNHLY and CDR2 FYNNEI. Between the trimmed V and J ends, which lost 5 bases and 1 base, there was a span of 10 bases. This CDR3 has 14 residues. This CDR3 reads CASSSGYGTDTQYF. CDR3 coding DNA: TGTGCCAGCAGTTCAGGCTACGGCACAGATACGCAGTATTTT.

This clone was seen just once. The chain links TRBV7-6 to TRBJ2-7, with TRBD2 identical over 12 bases. The CDR3 contains 15 residues. J gave up 4 bases and V 4 bases, and 5 bases lay outside the gene matches. Germline CDR1 reads SGHVS; CDR2 reads FNYEAQ. The CDR3 loop is CASSYGLAGMYEQYF. The DNA for the CDR3 is TGTGCCAGCAGCTACGGACTAGCGGGGATGTACGAGCAGTACTTC.

The chain joins TRBV24-1 to TRBJ2-1; D is possibly TRBD2 (6 bases). The CDR3 is made up of 13 amino acids. Germline CDR1 reads KGHDR; CDR2 reads SFDVKD. V gave up 5 bases and J gave up 8 bases, with 12 bases separating them. The CDR3 spells CATSVGGADEQFF. The CDR3 DNA follows: TGTGCCACCAGTGTCGGAGGGGCAGATGAGCAGTTCTTC.

The J gene is TRBJ2-7, the V gene TRBV30, with D perhaps matching TRBD1 (6 bases). The V end lost 2 bases, the J end lost 3 bases, and 17 bases lay between the germline ends. CDR1 and CDR2 (germline): GTSNPN, SVGIG (reference sequence). This CDR3 region has 15 residues. CDR3 loop: CAWSWRGHRDYEQYF. In nucleotides, the CDR3 is TGTGCCTGGAGTTGGAGAGGACACAGGGACTACGAGCAGTACTTC.

The CDR3 loop reads CASSPPGLEGETQYF. DNA for the CDR3: TGTGCCAGCAGCCCTCCGGGACTAGAGGGCGAGACCCAGTACTTC. J is TRBJ2-5 and V is TRBV11-1; 8 bases map to TRBD2. J gave up 5 bases and V 5 bases, and 10 bases lay outside the gene matches. Germline values: CDR1 SGHAT, CDR2 FQDESV (reference sequence). This CDR3 region has 15 residues.

The V call is TRBV6-5, the J call TRBJ1-6; 8 positions match TRBD1. Germline V lookup: CDR1 MNHEY, CDR2 SVGAGI. The CDR3 extends over 15 amino acids. V dropped 4 bases and J dropped 7; count of bases not matched to a gene: 6. CDR3 loop: CASSFSGQDNSPLHF. In nucleotides, the CDR3 is TGTGCCAGCAGTTTTTCGGGACAGGACAATTCACCCCTCCACTTT.

The rearrangement links TRBV12-3 or TRBV12-4 to TRBJ1-1; 10 bases match TRBD1. Germline trimming cut 5 bases from V and 12 bases from J; bases unmatched to any gene: 9. The CDR3 is made up of 13 amino acids. CDR3 coding DNA: TGTGCCAGCAGTCGAGGACAGGGGGTGAGGACTTTCTTT. Encoded protein: CASSRGQGVRTFF.

This clone occurred once. The DNA of the CDR3 is TGTGCCAGCAGTTTATCGGTTGCAGGGGCGAAAAATGAGCAGTTCTTC. Protein product: CASSLSVAGAKNEQFF. V is TRBV28 and J is TRBJ2-1; perhaps TRBD1 as D (6 bases). The CDR3 is made up of 16 amino acids. The V gene lost 1 base and the J gene lost 7 bases, with 17 bases spanning the gap. Per the germline V gene, CDR1 is MDHEN and CDR2 is SYDVKM. Based on the CDR3 plus reference TRBV28 and TRBJ2-1, the full variable domain is DVKVTQSSRYLVKRTGEKVFLECVQDMDHENMFWYRQDPGLGLRLIYFSYDVKMKEKGDIPEGYSVSREKKERFSLILESASTNQTSMYLCASSLSVAGAKNEQFFGPGTRLTVL.

The chain employs TRBV6-2 or TRBV6-3 and TRBJ1-1; 7 bases are shared with TRBD1. The CDR3 loop spans 14 amino acids. After removal of 4 bases from V and 2 bases from J, the junction contained 4 bases not matched to a gene. Looked up from germline, CDR1 is MNHEY and CDR2 is SVGEGT. CDR3 DNA sequence: TGTGCCAGCAGTTCTGGGACAGTCAACACTGAAGCTTTCTTT. It is translated as CASSSGTVNTEAFF.

This sequence joins TRBV18 and TRBJ1-1, with a tentative D call TRBD1 (5 bases). CDR1 and CDR2 from the germline V gene are KGHSH and LQKENI. The CDR3 totals 14 residues. V was cut by 4 bases and J by 10 bases, with 19 bases left in between. The DNA of the CDR3 is TGTGCCAGCTCACTAGAAGGGGCAAACCACGGAGCTTTCTTT. Translation gives CASSLEGANHGAFF. The full variable domain, rest sourced from reference TRBV18 and TRBJ1-1, is NAGVMQNPRHLVRRRGQEARLRCSPMKGHSHVYWYRQLPEEGLKFMVYLQKENIIDESGMPKERFSAEFPKEGPSILRIQQVVRGDSAAYFCASSLEGANHGAFFGQGTRLTVV.

The V gene is TRBV30, the J gene TRBJ1-5; a weak D match, TRBD1 (5 bases). There are 15 residues in the CDR3. CDR1 and CDR2 (germline): GTSNPN, SVGIG (reference sequence). Trimming removed 3 bases from V and 7 bases from J, with 19 bases in between. CDR3 DNA: TGTGCCTGGAGCGGCGGGGCAGTCGGGGGGCAGCCCCAGCATTTT. The encoded protein is CAWSGGAVGGQPQHF.

This clone was seen once. This chain joins TRBV7-6 and TRBJ1-5; D is ambiguous. CDR3 size: 15 residues. CDR1 is SGHVS, CDR2 FNYEAQ, per germline. V was shortened by 0 bases and J by 1 base, with 7 bases between the two germline ends. The CDR3 DNA is TGTGCCAGCAGCTTAGCTGACACCAGCAATCAGCCCCAGCATTTT. Its translation: CASSLADTSNQPQHF. Drawing the rest from reference TRBV7-6 and TRBJ1-5, the complete variable domain is GAGVSQSPRYKVTKRGQDVALRCDPISGHVSLYWYRQALGQGPEFLTYFNYEAQQDKSGLPNDRFSAERPEGSISTLTIQRTEQRDSAMYRCASSLADTSNQPQHFGDGTRLSIL.

V is TRBV4-1 and J is TRBJ2-3; 11 bases map to TRBD1. Trimming took 0 bases from V and 6 from J; bases not matched to a gene: 2. CDR3 length: 15 residues. Germline V gives CDR1 MGHRA, CDR2 YSYEKL. CDR3 loop: CASSQEGTGGDTQYF. CDR3 nucleotides: TGCGCCAGCAGCCAAGAAGGGACAGGGGGGGATACGCAGTATTTT.

The V call is TRBV4-3, the J call TRBJ2-7; D gene unclear. Germline CDR1 is LGHNA and CDR2 is YSLEER. The CDR3 totals 15 residues. The V end was cut by 0 bases, the J end by 3 bases, with 12 bases between. CDR3 residues: CASSQDRHRIYEQYF. The DNA of the CDR3 is TGCGCCAGCAGCCAAGATCGGCACAGAATCTACGAGCAGTACTTC.

The chain links TRBV5-4 to TRBJ2-1; a weak D match, TRBD2 (6 bases). Trimming removed 3 bases at V and 1 base at J, with 14 bases between. There are 16 residues in the CDR3. Germline values: CDR1 SGHNT, CDR2 YYREEE (reference sequence). The DNA for the CDR3 is TGTGCCAGCAGCTCGATGCATAGCGGATCCTACAATGAGCAGTTCTTC. Protein sequence: CASSSMHSGSYNEQFF.

V and J are TRBV29-1 and TRBJ2-1, with TRBD2 identical over 9 bases. CDR1 is SQVTM, CDR2 ANQGSEA, per germline. This CDR3 is 21 amino acids long. The trim removed 1 base at V and 0 bases at J, leaving 19 bases unmatched. CDR3 sequence (DNA): TGCAGCGTTGAAGGAGGAGGGGGCGGCAGCGGGAGGCATTACTCCTACAATGAGCAGTTCTTC. Translation gives CSVEGGGGGSGRHYSYNEQFF.

The chain uses TRBV12-3 or TRBV12-4 and TRBJ1-4, with 8 bases identical to TRBD1. V lost 6 bases and J lost 8; bases outside the gene matches: 5. The CDR3 extends over 13 amino acids. The chain's CDR3 is CASRGQGREKLFF. The CDR3 DNA is TGTGCCAGCAGAGGACAGGGTCGAGAAAAACTGTTTTTT.

This CDR3 is CASSTTRMSQETQYF. DNA for the CDR3: TGTGCCAGCAGCACCACTAGGATGAGTCAAGAGACCCAGTACTTC. The V and J genes are TRBV7-2 and TRBJ2-5; tentative D call: TRBD2 (5 bases). CDR3 length equals 15 residues. Germline V lookup: CDR1 SGHTA, CDR2 FQGNSA. V gave up 5 bases and J gave up 2 bases, with 15 bases separating them.

This rearrangement joins TRBV11-2 to TRBJ1-2; 9 nucleotides match TRBD1. This CDR3 is 14 amino acids long. V gave up 7 bases and J gave up 5 bases; unmatched junction bases: 8. Germline V CDR1 and CDR2: SGHAT, FQNNGV. In DNA form, the CDR3 reads TGTGCCAGCACCTCCCGGGACAGGGTGTATGGCTACACCTTC. Amino acid sequence: CASTSRDRVYGYTF.

The rearrangement joins TRBV4-1 to TRBJ2-3; 7 bases agree with TRBD1. Trimming took 0 bases from V and 3 from J; bases not matched to a gene: 3. CDR3 size: 15 residues. Germline CDR1 reads MGHRA; CDR2 reads YSYEKL. Here the CDR3 DNA reads TGCGCCAGCAGCCAAGATCCCAGGGGGACAGATACGCAGTATTTT. Its protein is CASSQDPRGTDTQYF.

The chain links TRBV27 to TRBJ2-3; no clear D. The CDR3 covers 10 residues. Trimming cost V 8 bases and J 6 bases, with 6 bases left between them. The germline gives CDR1 MNHEY, CDR2 SMNVEV (reference sequence). The CDR3 is CASSLDTQYF. DNA for the CDR3: TGTGCCAGCTCCCTGGATACGCAGTATTTT.

As DNA, the CDR3 is TGTGCCAGCAGGTTGGGACAGGGACTTGAAGCTTTCTTT. Translating it yields CASRLGQGLEAFF. The chain carries TRBV28 and TRBJ1-1; 9 bases are shared with TRBD1. The germline gives CDR1 MDHEN, CDR2 SYDVKM. V was pared by 6 bases and J by 7 bases, with 6 bases of the junction left unmatched. This CDR3 spans 13 amino acids.

The chain joins TRBV7-9 to TRBJ2-7; D not resolved. This CDR3 is built from 11 residues. Germline V gives CDR1 SEHNR, CDR2 FQNEAQ (reference sequence). With 7 bases removed from V and 5 bases from J, the gap between germline ends came to 9 bases. The CDR3 sequence: CASTELHEQYF. The CDR3 DNA follows: TGTGCCAGCACGGAGCTCCACGAGCAGTACTTC.

The gene calls are TRBV4-2 and TRBJ1-2; tentatively, D is TRBD1 (5 bases). Trimming cost V 1 base and J 5 bases, with 11 bases left between them. The CDR3 loop spans 14 amino acids. Germline CDR1 and CDR2: LGHNA and YNFKEQ. Here the CDR3 reads CASSQVTENYGYTF. DNA for the CDR3: TGTGCCAGCAGCCAAGTGACAGAGAATTATGGCTACACCTTC.